What follows are 17 T cell receptor beta chains derived from one specimen sequenced in a study of a mutant IDH1 vaccine in newly diagnosed glioma. Antigen specificity for these receptors is unknown. Time point here: week 47, end of study. Each dose delivered 300 ug of mutant IDH1 20-mer peptide subcutaneously with imiquimod. The data were produced by immunoSEQ multiplex PCR, yet TCRdb's version contains in-frame clones alone and is incomplete. The sample yields around 54,000 clones, roughly four fifths seen once. The material was PBMCs, obtained from a glioma patient whose treatment included an IDH1 peptide vaccine. Receptors were obtained from a woman aged 45-65 years with glioma.

The rearrangement joins TRBV6-5 to TRBJ2-7, with TRBD1 matching over 8 bases. From germline, CDR1 is MNHEY and CDR2 SVGAGI. The CDR3 is made up of 16 amino acids. The V segment lost 3 bases and the J segment 4 bases; nucleotides outside the gene matches: 11. In DNA, the CDR3 is TGTGCCAGCAGTTATGGGAGACAGGGGAGGCGGTACGAGCAGTACTTC. It yields the protein CASSYGRQGRRYEQYF.

The CDR3 nucleotides are TGTGCCTGGAGTGTAGCGGGTTTTGAAGCTTTCTTT. As protein: CAWSVAGFEAFF. The chain has TRBV30 and TRBJ1-1; D remains unclear. Germline V gene data show CDR1 as GTSNPN and CDR2 as SVGIG (reference sequence). The length of the CDR3 is 12 residues. Deletions cut 0 bases from V and 7 bases from J, with 9 bases between.

This clone was observed a few times. The V call is TRBV6-5, the J call TRBJ1-2; D is unresolved. Trimming cost V 2 bases and J 7 bases, with 17 bases left between them. This CDR3 region has 15 residues. Germline V gene data show CDR1 as MNHEY and CDR2 as SVGAGI. In DNA form, the CDR3 reads TGTGCCAGCAGTTACAAAGGGCTTCATCGTCTTGGCTACACCTTC. This encodes CASSYKGLHRLGYTF.

The genes are TRBV2 and TRBJ1-1; D is undetermined. Trimming cost V 4 bases and J 6 bases, with 9 bases left between them. Germline V gene sequence: CDR1 SNHLY, CDR2 FYNNEI. The CDR3 covers 12 residues. The CDR3 nucleotides are TGTGCCAGCAGTGGAGCGGGAGCTGAAGCTTTCTTT. Translated: CASSGAGAEAFF.

Here the CDR3 reads CASSSGTGGYEQYF. The CDR3 DNA follows: TGTGCCAGCAGCTCCGGGACAGGGGGCTACGAGCAGTACTTC. The chain carries TRBV6-1 and TRBJ2-7; 11 bases are a match to TRBD1. The CDR3 contains 14 residues. J was trimmed by 3 bases and V by 6 bases; bases with no gene match: 4. Germline loops: CDR1 MNHNS, CDR2 SASEGT.

The V call is TRBV25-1, the J call TRBJ1-1; a possible D gene is TRBD1 (6 bases). The CDR3 extends over 13 amino acids. Trimming cost V 4 bases and J 4 bases, with 10 bases left between them. Germline CDR1 is MGHDK and CDR2 is SYGVNS. The CDR3, as DNA: TGTGCCAGCAGTGTTAAAGGGGGCACTGAAGCTTTCTTT. Amino acids: CASSVKGGTEAFF.

The chain employs TRBV29-1 and TRBJ1-1, with 9 bases fitting TRBD1. Trimming cost V 2 bases and J 0 bases; bases outside gene matches: 4. This CDR3 spans 15 amino acids. The germline CDR1 and CDR2 sequences are SQVTM and ANQGSEA. CDR3 protein: CSVERDRALNTEAFF. In nucleotides, the CDR3 is TGCAGCGTTGAACGGGACAGGGCGTTGAACACTGAAGCTTTCTTT.

The chain links TRBV7-2 to TRBJ1-1, with a possible D match to TRBD1 (5 bases). This CDR3 contains 14 residues. The germline CDR1 and CDR2 sequences are SGHTA and FQGNSA. V was clipped by 5 bases and J by 11 bases, with 21 bases between them. The CDR3 reads CASSAIGRDGGAFF. The CDR3 nucleotides read TGTGCCAGCAGCGCCATAGGGCGGGACGGGGGTGCTTTCTTT.

The chain joins TRBV5-1 to TRBJ2-3; D ambiguous. This CDR3 has 14 amino acids. Germline CDR1 SGHRS, CDR2 YFSETQ. Between the trimmed V and J ends, which lost 0 bases and 1 base, there was a span of 6 bases. The CDR3 is CASSLGPGTDTQYF. The CDR3 nucleotides read TGCGCCAGCAGCTTGGGCCCGGGCACAGATACGCAGTATTTT.

The chain is built from TRBV5-4 and TRBJ2-6; 8 positions agree with TRBD1. Germline values: CDR1 SGHNT, CDR2 YYREEE (reference sequence). The CDR3 contains 16 residues. Trimming cost V 3 bases and J 4 bases; bases outside gene matches: 6. The CDR3 nucleotides are TGTGCCAGCAGCTCCACAGGGGGAAGAGGGGCCAACGTCCTGACTTTC. Its translation: CASSSTGGRGANVLTF.

The chain couples TRBV27 to TRBJ1-1, with D unclear. Trimming removed 6 bases from V and 1 base from J, with 12 bases in between. The CDR3 runs to 14 residues. Germline loops: CDR1 MNHEY, CDR2 SMNVEV (reference sequence). CDR3 loop: CASRRGEANTEAFF. The CDR3 DNA reads as TGTGCCAGCAGGCGTGGGGAAGCGAACACTGAAGCTTTCTTT.

The CDR3 region has the DNA TGCAGCGCAAGGTGGAGCGCTGGGGCCAACGTCCTGACTTTC. The encoded protein is CSARWSAGANVLTF. This sequence joins TRBV29-1 and TRBJ2-6; D call uncertain. This CDR3 is 14 amino acids long. Trimming took off 7 bases at V and 2 bases at J, with 12 bases between the two ends. Germline CDR1 SQVTM, CDR2 ANQGSEA.

V and J are TRBV19 and TRBJ1-5; perhaps TRBD1 as D (6 bases). From germline, CDR1 is LNHDA and CDR2 SQIVND (reference sequence). This CDR3 has 13 amino acids. The ends were cut back, 5 bases at V and 7 bases at J, with 12 bases in the middle. This CDR3 is CASSAQGTQPQHF. CDR3 DNA: TGTGCCAGTAGTGCACAGGGTACCCAGCCCCAGCATTTT. Drawing the rest from reference TRBV19 and TRBJ1-5, the complete variable domain is DGGITQSPKYLFRKEGQNVTLSCEQNLNHDAMYWYRQDPGQGLRLIYYSQIVNDFQKGDIAEGYSVSREKKESFPLTVTSAQKNPTAFYLCASSAQGTQPQHFGDGTRLSIL.

V usage is TRBV18 and J usage is TRBJ1-2; TRBD1 matches 8 bases. CDR3 size: 13 residues. Germline V gene sequence: CDR1 KGHSH, CDR2 LQKENI. The trim removed 6 bases at V and 3 bases at J, leaving 3 bases unmatched. The CDR3 DNA reads as TGTGCCAGCTCCCAGGACAGGGACTATGGCTACACCTTC. Its protein is CASSQDRDYGYTF.

The chain employs TRBV29-1 and TRBJ1-4; D may be TRBD1 (6 bases). The CDR3 consists of 14 residues. The germline V gene has CDR1 SQVTM and CDR2 ANQGSEA. V lost 4 bases to trimming and J lost 4 bases, with 13 bases between them. The CDR3 DNA follows: TGCAGCGTTGGCGGGGGAGGGGGTAATGAAAAACTGTTTTTT. It translates to CSVGGGGGNEKLFF.

The V call is TRBV7-9, the J call TRBJ1-5; TRBD1 is a possible D gene (6 bases). The germline gives CDR1 SEHNR, CDR2 FQNEAQ (reference sequence). The V and J ends lost 1 base and 2 bases respectively, with 12 bases between them. The length of the CDR3 is 16 residues. In DNA, the CDR3 is TGTGCCAGCAGCTTAGTATCGGGGGCCGGCAATCAGCCCCAGCATTTT. Translating it yields CASSLVSGAGNQPQHF. The full variable domain, rest sourced from reference TRBV7-9 and TRBJ1-5, is DTGVSQNPRHKITKRGQNVTFRCDPISEHNRLYWYRQTLGQGPEFLTYFQNEAQLEKSRLLSDRFSAERPKGSFSTLEIQRTEQGDSAMYLCASSLVSGAGNQPQHFGDGTRLSIL.

The rearrangement links TRBV27 to TRBJ1-6; D gene uncertain. Trimming left V 7 bases short and J 6 bases short, with 10 bases between. The CDR3 consists of 13 residues. Germline CDR1 and CDR2: MNHEY and SMNVEV (reference sequence). CDR3 amino acids: CASNRIGNSPLHF. The CDR3 coding sequence is TGTGCCAGCAACCGAATTGGTAATTCACCCCTCCACTTT.